Listed here is a single T cell receptor beta chain. Original data processing: Cell counts per sample came from amplifying reference gene primers. Sequenced by immunoSEQ multiplex PCR; TCRdb stores in-frame clones only, minus some. V, J and clone size are those of that table, while D and trimming were read from the DNA. Among approximately 110,000 clones, roughly 84% were seen once, and the ten largest hold approximately 1.5%. The data belong to a study of blood T cell repertoires in COVID-19. Study-level information: Acute and convalescent COVID-19 specimens originated in the United States, Italy and Spain. From T cells, B-cell-depleted T cells, or PBMCs came the material, which was cDNA or gDNA.

This CDR3 is built from 14 residues. Material: peripheral blood. The clonotype comes from a man aged 40-49 years with acute or convalescent COVID-19. J is TRBJ1-2 and V is TRBV21-1; the table's D call TRBD1 went unverified against the DNA. TRBV21-1 is a pseudogene locus. The DNA for the CDR3 is TGTGCCAGCAGCAAAGAGAGGGGGAGCTATGGCTACACCTTC. Protein sequence: CASSKERGSYGYTF.